Each of the 21 T cell receptor beta chains below was sequenced from the same sample in a study of response to subunit inactivated influenza vaccine. TCRdb processed the RT-PCR reads anew with MiXCR; each CDR3 protein has one entry. The sample holds 650,000 to 700,000 distinct CDR3 sequences, roughly 14% seen once. The sequencing used PBMCs from blood, collected less than 13 days after vaccination. These receptors originate from a man aged 50 to 60 who received an inactivated influenza vaccine.

The chain links TRBV6-5 to TRBJ1-1; D uncertain. Germline V gives CDR1 MNHEY, CDR2 SVGAGI. The ends were cut back, 2 bases at V and 4 bases at J, with 17 bases in the middle. The CDR3 has 16 amino acids. CDR3 nucleotide sequence: TGTGCCAGCAGTTACGCAAATAGGGCCGGCAGCACTGAAGCTTTCTTT. It specifies CASSYANRAGSTEAFF.

This clonotype was counted a few times. This chain joins TRBV12-3 or TRBV12-4 and TRBJ1-4, with no clear D. V lost 5 bases to trimming and J lost 6 bases, with 7 bases between them. The CDR3 loop spans 12 amino acids. The CDR3 coding sequence is TGTGCCAGCAGTCCGGGCGATGAAAAACTGTTTTTT. Residues: CASSPGDEKLFF.

This clonotype was counted a few times. The rearrangement joins TRBV7-9 to TRBJ1-1; D not certain. Germline V gene sequence: CDR1 SEHNR, CDR2 FQNEAQ (reference sequence). The CDR3 sequence is 14 residues long. V shed 2 bases and J shed 4 bases, with 11 bases lying between them. The DNA of the CDR3 is TGTGCCAGCAGCTTATTCGGGGATGGCACTGAAGCTTTCTTT. Translating it yields CASSLFGDGTEAFF.

The chain joins TRBV5-1 to TRBJ2-1; TRBD2 is a possible D gene (5 bases). The germline gives CDR1 SGHRS, CDR2 YFSETQ. The CDR3 runs to 11 residues. V was pared by 0 bases and J by 13 bases, with 8 bases between. The DNA of the CDR3 is TGCGCCAGCAGCTTGGAGAGGGCCCAGTTCTTC. As protein: CASSLERAQFF.

This clonotype was recorded a few times. The chain joins TRBV28 to TRBJ2-7, with TRBD1 identical over 8 bases. Germline lookup yields CDR1 MDHEN and CDR2 SYDVKM. V was pared by 6 bases and J by 0 bases, with 16 bases of the junction left unmatched. The CDR3 is 18 residues long. The CDR3: CASSLPLRTGRSSYEQYF. The CDR3 region has the DNA TGTGCCAGCAGCTTGCCCCTTAGGACAGGGCGAAGCTCCTACGAGCAGTACTTC.

This clonotype was recorded a few times. The chain couples TRBV29-1 to TRBJ2-5; perhaps D is TRBD1 or TRBD2 (6 bases each). CDR1 is SQVTM and CDR2 is ANQGSEA in the germline V gene. Trimming took 3 bases from V and 3 from J, leaving 14 bases between them. CDR3 length equals 14 residues. CDR3 DNA sequence: TGCAGCGTTGAGTCCAGGGGACTTAAAGAGACCCAGTACTTC. Translated: CSVESRGLKETQYF.

This clonotype was observed at least ten times. The genes are TRBV20-1 and TRBJ2-3; TRBD2 aligns across 9 bases. V trimming: 3 bases; J trimming: 11 bases; junction bases outside the gene matches: 18. Germline assignment: CDR1 DFQATT and CDR2 SNEGSKA (reference sequence). The CDR3 loop spans 16 amino acids. CDR3 DNA: TGCAGTGCTAGTAACCCCACCGCGGGAGGGCTTCTAAAGCAGTATTTT. This encodes CSASNPTAGGLLKQYF.

The gene calls are TRBV20-1 and TRBJ1-5; D unclear. Per the germline V gene, CDR1 is DFQATT and CDR2 is SNEGSKA (reference sequence). V lost 3 bases and J 3 bases, leaving 6 bases between the germline ends. This CDR3 has 12 amino acids. The chain's CDR3 is CSARDYNQPQHF. Here the CDR3 DNA reads TGCAGTGCTAGGGACTACAATCAGCCCCAGCATTTT.

This clonotype was detected only a few times. The chain couples TRBV7-2 to TRBJ2-3; D is ambiguous. V lost 1 base and J lost 4, with 6 bases in between. The CDR3 has 13 amino acids. Germline assignment: CDR1 SGHTA and CDR2 FQGNSA. The CDR3 is CASSLDRSDTQYF. CDR3 DNA sequence: TGTGCCAGCAGCTTAGATAGGTCAGATACGCAGTATTTT.

The rearrangement joins TRBV7-3 to TRBJ2-1; D perhaps matches TRBD2 (5 bases). CDR3 length: 14 amino acids. The germline V gene encodes CDR1 SGHTA and CDR2 FQGTGA. With 5 bases removed from V and 9 bases from J, the gap between germline ends came to 17 bases. The CDR3 DNA is TGTGCCAGCAGCCCCCAAGGGAGAAGTGTTGAGCAGTTCTTC. Translating gives CASSPQGRSVEQFF.

The chain couples TRBV7-9 to TRBJ2-1; no reliable D call. Trimming took 8 bases from V and 2 from J, leaving 10 bases between them. Germline CDR1 SEHNR, CDR2 FQNEAQ (reference sequence). This CDR3 is 13 amino acids long. DNA of the CDR3: TGTGCCAGCCTAGGGTCGGCCTACAATGAGCAGTTCTTC. It yields the protein CASLGSAYNEQFF.

The CDR3 nucleotides are TGTGCCAGCAGCCCCCATAATGGGCAGGGAAGTGCTAGCGGGAGTAGAGGGGGAGATACGCAGTATTTT. Translation gives CASSPHNGQGSASGSRGGDTQYF. The chain links TRBV4-2 to TRBJ2-3, with 10 bases that match TRBD2. Germline CDR1 LGHNA, CDR2 YNFKEQ. V gave up 4 bases and J gave up 5 bases; unmatched junction bases: 30. The CDR3 runs to 23 residues.

This chain joins TRBV28 and TRBJ2-2; D remains unclear. V was shortened by 3 bases and J by 0 bases, with 11 bases between the two germline ends. In germline, CDR1 is MDHEN, CDR2 SYDVKM. The CDR3 extends over 16 amino acids. The CDR3 here is CASSFVRHPNTGELFF. In nucleotides, the CDR3 is TGTGCCAGCAGTTTCGTCCGACATCCGAACACCGGGGAGCTGTTTTTT.

In this sample, this clonotype turned up a few times. The genes are TRBV5-1 and TRBJ2-7; D gene ambiguous. The CDR3 covers 13 residues. V dropped 4 bases and J dropped 0 bases, with 8 bases sitting between them. The germline gives CDR1 SGHRS, CDR2 YFSETQ. In DNA, the CDR3 is TGCGCCAGCAGCGTAAAGGACTCCTACGAGCAGTACTTC. This translates into CASSVKDSYEQYF.

This clonotype was counted ten times or more. The J gene is TRBJ2-2, the V gene TRBV20-1, with a weak D call TRBD1 (6 bases). This CDR3 has 15 residues. Trimming left V 0 bases short and J 0 bases short, with 8 bases between. The V gene's germline CDR1 is DFQATT and CDR2 SNEGSKA (reference sequence). This chain's CDR3 is CSAREAGANTGELFF. In DNA form, the CDR3 reads TGCAGTGCTAGAGAGGCAGGGGCGAACACCGGGGAGCTGTTTTTT.

This chain uses TRBV7-8 with TRBJ2-2; TRBD1 aligns across 10 bases. Germline V gene lookup returns CDR1 SGHVS and CDR2 FQNEAQ. With V trimmed by 5 bases and J by 0 bases, 6 bases remained unmatched. This CDR3 is 17 amino acids long. CDR3 residues: CASSPSTGGANTGELFF. The CDR3 DNA reads as TGTGCCAGCAGCCCATCGACAGGGGGCGCGAACACCGGGGAGCTGTTTTTT.

This clonotype has only a few counts. A single base separates this from a much larger clone, so it may be a read error. The chain is built from TRBV5-5 and TRBJ2-2, with 7 bases fitting TRBD1. The trim removed 4 bases at V and 3 bases at J, leaving 6 bases unmatched. Germline-derived CDR1 and CDR2 are SGHKS and YYEKEE (reference sequence). The length of the CDR3 is 15 residues. CDR3 loop: CASSPRDSDTGELFF. The CDR3, as DNA: TGTGCCAGCAGCCCCCGGGACAGCGACACCGGGGAGCTGTTTTTT.

The genes are TRBV6-5 and TRBJ2-7; D is unresolved. This CDR3 spans 13 amino acids. CDR1 is MNHEY and CDR2 is SVGAGI in the germline V gene. The germline V and J ends were trimmed by 0 bases and 3 bases, with 6 bases remaining between them. CDR3 sequence (DNA): TGTGCCAGCAGTTACTCTGAGAGCTACGAGCAGTACTTC. Amino acid sequence: CASSYSESYEQYF.

This rearrangement joins TRBV24-1 to TRBJ2-1; 10 bases line up with TRBD2. This CDR3 spans 15 amino acids. Losses at the gene ends were 4 bases for V and 3 bases for J; bases not matched to a gene: 2. Germline values: CDR1 KGHDR, CDR2 SFDVKD. The CDR3 coding sequence is TGTGCCACCAGTGAGCGGACTAGCGGCTACAATGAGCAGTTCTTC. The encoded protein is CATSERTSGYNEQFF.

This clonotype was picked up a small number of times. The chain employs TRBV6-2 or TRBV6-3 and TRBJ2-1; TRBD1 or TRBD2 may be the D gene (5 bases each). This CDR3 comprises 16 residues. Looked up from germline, CDR1 is MNHEY and CDR2 is SVGEGT. Trimming removed 6 bases from V and 2 bases from J, with 17 bases in between. This CDR3 reads CASRKLTGAAYNEQFF. CDR3 bases: TGTGCCAGCAGGAAGCTTACCGGGGCGGCCTACAATGAGCAGTTCTTC.

The chain links TRBV3-1 to TRBJ2-7; 7 bases line up with TRBD1. This CDR3 has 15 amino acids. Germline CDR1 is LGHDT and CDR2 is YNNKEL (reference sequence). V shed 2 bases and J 5 bases; nucleotides not matched to a gene: 9. The CDR3 protein is CASSQTSTGVDEQYF. Here the CDR3 DNA reads TGTGCCAGCAGCCAAACAAGCACAGGGGTCGACGAGCAGTACTTC.